The sequence of this TCR beta chain was determined in a study of cytomegalovirus exposure and HLA in healthy donors. CDR3 size: 13 residues. Trimming removed 3 bases at V and 7 bases at J, with 12 bases between. Germline V gene lookup returns CDR1 MDHEN and CDR2 SYDVKM. The PCR employed 60 Vbeta primers together with 13 Jbeta primers. Sequenced by immunoSEQ multiplex PCR; TCRdb stores in-frame clones only, minus some. Among about 200,000 clones, approximately 78% were seen once, and the ten largest hold 2.5% to 3%. Study outcomes and limitations: An analysis done earlier found most TCR beta V segments productive about 87% or about 30% of the time. Association of a missense DCLRE1C variant with TCR beta V- and J-gene trimming was reported in a later analysis.

A word on this clone: What it recognizes is unknown.

This receptor was taken from a woman in her thirties or forties in good health and CMV-seronegative. The chain uses TRBV28 and TRBJ1-2; D remains ambiguous. Sequenced input: PBMCs. The CDR3 coding sequence is TGTGCCAGCAGTTTTGCAAGCGGATCTGGCTACACCTTC. Encoded protein: CASSFASGSGYTF.